The rows below give T cell receptor beta chains drawn from one sample of a study of blood T cell repertoires in COVID-19. The repertoire was sequenced with immunoSEQ multiplex PCR; TCRdb's copy has only in-frame clones and lacks some. There are a few hundred thousand clones in the sample; around 83% occur only once, and approximately 5% lies in the top ten. Material for sequencing was PBMCs or T cells enriched from blood (not recorded which). Receptors originate from a woman aged 50 to 60 who had recovered from COVID-19. The conserved cysteine and the conserved F or W are not part of the CDR3 here. The order of the fields is V gene, D gene, CDR3 protein. D genes are given only for firm matches.

>TRBV7-8|NA
ASSFQSFQETQY
>TRBV7-8|NA
ASSLGAGQPQH
>TRBV7-2|TRBD1
ASSPATGSVGNTIY
>TRBV28|NA
ASSSMGWGESSYNEQF
>TRBV20-1|NA
SASWGHYGYT
>TRBV7-9|TRBD2
ASSLRLAGENTGELF
>TRBV7-2|TRBD2
ASSLSRLAGVDNRQY
>TRBV11-2|TRBD1
ASSLVGDRVNEKLF
>TRBV19|TRBD2
ASSIRSAPGGGAGLTDTQY
>TRBV19|TRBD1
ASSIWTGEAF
>TRBV6-1|NA
ASSEQVNTGELF
>TRBV7-2|TRBD1
ASSWTGQETQY
>TRBV24-1|NA
ATSDLRGGYT
>TRBV7-9|NA
ASSSIPRAGELF
>TRBV6-5|TRBD1
ASSPWDSLTDTQY
>TRBV4-2|TRBD2
ASSQPGLAGVMTGELF
>TRBV9|NA
ASSQTPGQAYEQY
>TRBV13|NA
ASSLVGVETQY
>TRBV25-1|NA
ASSNLDSSVYGYT
>TRBV27|TRBD1
ASRWTGGEGYT
>TRBV27|NA
ASRATPTAIYGYT
>TRBV2|NA
ASSADRWDGYT
>TRBV20-1|NA
SAQMNTEAF
>TRBV14|NA
ASSHILRRGTDTQY
>TRBV19|TRBD2
ASSIRLAGNEQF
>TRBV27|TRBD2
ASRALLGSGRAGEQF
>TRBV3-1/TRBV3-2|NA
ASSQDVGRLANGYT
>TRBV19|NA
ASSLRSSGNTIY
>TRBV29-1|NA
SVEVRAYREIQY
>TRBV6-5|TRBD1
ASLTGQGSQPQH
>TRBV25-1|TRBD1
ASSAVDRGGYT
>TRBV7-2|NA
ASSLGRGDEQF
>TRBV2|TRBD1
ASSGHRGDTYNEQF
>TRBV7-2|NA
ASSLAGAETQY
>TRBV6-4|TRBD1
ASGTGFNQPQH
>TRBV7-2|NA
ASSSGPLNEKLF
>TRBV4-3|NA
ASSQDFGGNTEAF
>TRBV7-7|TRBD1
ASSKGQGLTETQY
>TRBV30|NA
AWRRVASYEQY
>TRBV19|TRBD1
ASSLFGQENQPQH
>TRBV18|NA
ASSPVPTNTEAF